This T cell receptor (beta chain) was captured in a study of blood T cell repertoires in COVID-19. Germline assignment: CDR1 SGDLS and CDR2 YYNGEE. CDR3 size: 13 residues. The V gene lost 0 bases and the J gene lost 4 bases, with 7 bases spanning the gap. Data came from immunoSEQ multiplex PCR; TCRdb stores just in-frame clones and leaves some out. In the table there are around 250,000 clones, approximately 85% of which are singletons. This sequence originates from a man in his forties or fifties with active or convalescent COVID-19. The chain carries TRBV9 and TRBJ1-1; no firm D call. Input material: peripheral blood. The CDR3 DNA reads TGTGCCAGCAGCGTAGGGCCTCTCACTGAAGCTTTCTTT. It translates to CASSVGPLTEAFF. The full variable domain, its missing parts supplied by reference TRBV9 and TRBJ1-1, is DSGVTQTPKHLITATGQRVTLRCSPRSGDLSVYWYQQSLDQGLQFLIQYYNGEERAKGNILERFSAQQFPDLHSELNLSSLELGDSALYFCASSVGPLTEAFFGQGTRLTVV.